This T cell receptor beta chain was captured by sequencing in a study of Ad26.COV2.S vaccination and SARS-CoV-2 variants. This table comes from immunoSEQ multiplex PCR, and its TCRdb copy is limited to in-frame clones, with some not included. The sample holds 150,000 to 200,000 clones, roughly 87% seen once. From germline, CDR1 is PRHDT and CDR2 FYEKMQ (reference sequence). With 4 bases clipped from V and 5 bases from J, the junction kept 12 bases outside the gene matches. The CDR3 covers 17 residues. The chain joins TRBV13 to TRBJ2-5, with 11 bases fitting TRBD2. Here the sequenced sample was peripheral blood, taken after recovery from COVID-19. This TCR was sampled from a human donor who had recovered from COVID-19. The CDR3 nucleotides are TGTGCCAGCAGCTCGCGGACTAGCGGGCGAGACCGCGAGACCCAGTACTTC. Its protein product is CASSSRTSGRDRETQYF.